This T cell receptor beta chain was observed in a study of identical twins listed by TCRdb under 2016. Background for the entire study: To test whether fetal clonotypes persist, this study deep-sequenced TCR alpha and beta repertoires from monozygotic twins, from unrelated adults of various ages, and from cord blood. Replicate twin experiments were performed at different times using different library preparation protocols to rule out contamination. The study at large found these results: Fewer insertions were carried by abundant cord blood beta clonotypes, a similar but weaker trend appeared in young adult naive repertoires, and no such trend appeared in memory repertoires. Zero-insertion analyses could be partly confounded by invariant T cells such as MAIT and iNKT, though diverse VJ usage argued against such confounding for most clonotypes. Because the same donors could not be followed over many years, the conclusions depended on cross-sectional statistical analysis. A weaker excess of twin sharing was found in beta out-of-frame sequences because the signal-to-noise ratio was lowered by fewer shared sequences. Out-of-frame TCR alpha sequences shared between twins showed an excess of low generation-probability sequences compared with coincidental sharing between unrelated individuals. Out-of-frame TCR alpha sharing in monozygotic twins was systematically underestimated by recombination models, whereas sharing between unrelated individuals was in agreement with the recombination models.

Every donor was a healthy Caucasian. The twin cohort comprised three pairs of female monozygotic twins, all aged roughly 18 to 30 years. Peripheral blood mononuclear cells were used as the source from which RNA for TCR libraries was isolated. Receptors were amplified or captured by 5' RACE. This sample was sequenced with an Illumina HiSeq 2000. Template switching introduced a universal primer binding site; the final cDNA contained a unique molecular identifier, enabling accurate counting of TCR cDNA molecules. First-strand cDNA for TCR alpha and beta chains was synthesized from specific primers in the conserved constant-segment region. To control for contamination, every cDNA library was double barcoded, receiving both a SMART-Mk sample barcode and Illumina barcodes. TruSeq adapter sequences, together with Illumina sample barcodes, were added in two successive PCR steps. TCR alpha and beta cDNA libraries were sequenced on the Illumina HiSeq platform with custom primers. The study's own analysis went as follows. Unique molecular identifiers were extracted from raw reads with MiGEC, and CDR3 positions were determined with MiXCR. For each individual, recombination models were inferred using an EM algorithm with the repgenHMM and IGoR tools. Shared clonotype analysis was performed with the tcR package in R, normalizing sharing by the product of cloneset sizes. To study raw recombination free of thymic and clonal selection effects, out-of-frame nonproductive sequences were analyzed. The public reads were run again by TCRdb, first through fastp at Q25 and then through MiXCR, and only productive beta chains were kept. Rows matching on CDR3 protein sequence are summarized as one entry with the most common DNA and genes. TCRdb's processing, not the authors', yielded these V and J calls. The sample table holds approximately 890,000 distinct CDR3 sequences, of which approximately 13% were seen once. About 1.5% of the sample belongs to the ten largest clones.

Trimming at the junction amounts to 10 bases on V and 0 bases on J, and the germline ends lie 13 bases apart. From its cysteine to its phenylalanine, the CDR3 spans 15 amino acids. CDR3 DNA is the only sequence kept; it has 45 bases, read in frame from the first base. This clonotype showed up just a few times. Its antigen target is currently unknown. The record has no base qualities; no much larger clone is one base away. These data were likewise used in another study, on yellow fever vaccine responses in identical twins. The second source states: The T cell response to vaccination in identical twins was reported by the authors to appear partly convergent and partly personalized. Focusing on identical twins, the study followed the T cell clones that responded to the vaccine, and did so with precision.

The specimen sequenced was PBMCs. Rearrangement joined TRBV23-1 to TRBJ2-6; D gene: possibly TRBD1, on 6 matching bases. TRBV23-1 is placed among ORFs of uncertain function. This receptor was taken from a woman under 30 in good health. The CDR3 sequence is CANRDTNSGANVLTF. The sequence in DNA is TGCGCCAACCGGGACACCAACTCTGGGGCCAACGTCCTGACTTTC.